This entry lists 9 T cell receptor beta chains sequenced from one sample in a study of radiotherapy plus CTLA-4 blockade in lung cancer. Some clones are missing from TCRdb's copy, which holds only in-frame ones; the method was immunoSEQ multiplex PCR. The profile shows some 110,000 clones, roughly four fifths of them singletons. Here the sequenced sample was peripheral blood, taken from a patient treated with radiotherapy plus ipilimumab. These receptor sequences come from a human donor with non-small cell lung cancer that progressed on radiotherapy plus ipilimumab. Some clones in this sample may be carry-over from other donors' samples.

This chain uses TRBV7-9 with TRBJ1-5, with D tentatively TRBD1 (5 bases). V was shortened by 1 base and J by 0 bases, with 7 bases between the two germline ends. The CDR3 totals 15 residues. Germline V lookup: CDR1 SEHNR, CDR2 FQNEAQ (reference sequence). The CDR3 DNA is TGTGCCAGCAGCTTAGAGGGGATTAGCAATCAGCCCCAGCATTTT. This codes for CASSLEGISNQPQHF.

This clone has a handful of counts. The chain uses TRBV27 and TRBJ1-2, with TRBD1 identical over 9 bases. The V segment lost 5 bases and the J segment 8 bases; nucleotides outside the gene matches: 6. Germline V gives CDR1 MNHEY, CDR2 SMNVEV (reference sequence). This CDR3 has 13 amino acids. The CDR3 nucleotides are TGTGCCAGCAGTCAAGGACAGGGGACCGGCTACACCTTC. Encoded protein: CASSQGQGTGYTF.

The chain recombines TRBV19 with TRBJ1-6; D not certain. V was trimmed by 3 bases and J by 9 bases, leaving 15 bases between them. Germline assignment: CDR1 LNHDA and CDR2 SQIVND (reference sequence). There are 15 residues in the CDR3. CDR3 amino acids: CASSMMDFSASPLHF. The CDR3, as DNA: TGTGCCAGTAGTATGATGGACTTCTCAGCTTCACCCCTCCACTTT.

V is TRBV5-6 and J is TRBJ2-7; D gene uncertain. Looked up from germline, CDR1 is SGHDT and CDR2 is YYEEEE. Trimming cost V 7 bases and J 2 bases, with 13 bases left between them. The CDR3 extends over 13 amino acids. CDR3 sequence reads: CASAFSDTYEQYF. DNA for the CDR3: TGTGCCAGCGCTTTTTCGGATACCTACGAGCAGTACTTC.

The V and J genes are TRBV5-1 and TRBJ1-4, with unresolved D. The CDR3 totals 17 residues. Germline lookup yields CDR1 SGHRS and CDR2 YFSETQ. V lost 0 bases to trimming and J lost 7 bases, with 19 bases between them. The CDR3 spells CASSLGVTPIPLEKLFF. In DNA, the CDR3 is TGCGCCAGCAGCTTGGGGGTCACCCCAATCCCCCTTGAAAAACTGTTTTTT. The full variable domain, with the rest looked up from reference TRBV5-1 and TRBJ1-4, is KAGVTQTPRYLIKTRGQQVTLSCSPISGHRSVSWYQQTPGQGLQFLFEYFSETQRNKGNFPGRFSGRQFSNSRSEMNVSTLELGDSALYLCASSLGVTPIPLEKLFFGSGTQLSVL.

The chain links TRBV4-3 to TRBJ2-3, with D perhaps TRBD2 (6 bases). The germline V gene has CDR1 LGHNA and CDR2 YSLEER. The CDR3 length is 17 residues. Deletions cut 0 bases from V and 0 bases from J, with 13 bases between. This CDR3 reads CASSQDLTSLSTDTQYF. The CDR3 bases are TGCGCCAGCAGCCAAGATCTAACTAGCCTTAGCACAGATACGCAGTATTTT.

The chain employs TRBV19 and TRBJ2-5, with D unresolved. The V gene lost 6 bases and the J gene lost 5 bases, with 10 bases spanning the gap. The CDR3 runs to 12 residues. Germline V lookup: CDR1 LNHDA, CDR2 SQIVND (reference sequence). The DNA of the CDR3 is TGTGCCAGTAGCATTTGGGGTGAGACCCAGTACTTC. Protein: CASSIWGETQYF.

The chain has TRBV5-6 and TRBJ1-5, with TRBD1 as a possible D gene (6 bases). The ends were cut back, 1 base at V and 1 base at J, with 12 bases in the middle. Germline V gene sequence: CDR1 SGHDT, CDR2 YYEEEE. The CDR3 is 16 residues long. CDR3 region: CASSLFRGLSNQPQHF. For the CDR3, the DNA is TGTGCCAGCAGCTTGTTTCGGGGGCTGAGCAATCAGCCCCAGCATTTT.

The J gene is TRBJ2-7, the V gene TRBV11-2, with D tentatively TRBD1 (6 bases). Germline lookup yields CDR1 SGHAT and CDR2 FQNNGV. This CDR3 is 14 amino acids long. The ends were cut back, 5 bases at V and 2 bases at J, with 13 bases in the middle. The CDR3 DNA sequence: TGTGCCAGCAGCGGACCGGGACAAGCCTACGAGCAGTACTTC. Amino acid sequence: CASSGPGQAYEQYF.